These T cell receptor beta chains were read from a single sample in a study of T-cell memory formation after mild COVID-19. TCRdb fed the 5' RACE reads into MiXCR, producing one record per CDR3 protein. The data show 350,000 to 450,000 distinct CDR3 sequences, with around 27% seen just once and approximately 12% held by the top ten. Material for sequencing was PBMCs or a T cell subset sorted from them (not recorded which). The receptors derive from an adult woman who had mild COVID-19 (a few samples of this study predate the infection). Cell type and time point are not known. CDR3s include the opening cysteine and the closing phenylalanine or tryptophan. Fields, in order: V gene, D gene, clone size, J gene, CDR3 protein, CDR3 DNA. The D gene is left open where the match is weak. The size of a clone is reported for some rows only, either as once, few or many, or as a class for expanded clones.

V gene: TRBV12-3/TRBV12-4
D gene: TRBD1
clone size: few
J gene: TRBJ2-7
CDR3 protein: CASSPTGTGIYEQYF
CDR3 DNA: TGTGCCAGCAGTCCAACCGGGACAGGGATCTACGAGCAGTACTTC

V gene: TRBV29-1
D gene: .
clone size: few
J gene: TRBJ2-1
CDR3 protein: CSVGGNSYNEQFF
CDR3 DNA: TGCAGCGTTGGGGGGAACTCCTACAATGAGCAGTTCTTC

V gene: TRBV6-2/TRBV6-3
D gene: .
clone size: .
J gene: TRBJ2-1
CDR3 protein: CASSYSTSMNEQFF
CDR3 DNA: TGTGCCAGCAGTTACTCTACTAGCATGAATGAGCAGTTCTTC

V gene: TRBV15
D gene: .
clone size: few
J gene: TRBJ2-2
CDR3 protein: CATSSVGFGTGELFF
CDR3 DNA: TGTGCCACCAGCAGCGTAGGGTTTGGGACCGGGGAGCTGTTTTTT

V gene: TRBV5-1
D gene: TRBD1
clone size: few
J gene: TRBJ2-5
CDR3 protein: CASKIGPGGVETQYF
CDR3 DNA: TGCGCCAGCAAGATCGGGCCAGGGGGCGTGGAGACCCAGTACTTC

V gene: TRBV19
D gene: .
clone size: .
J gene: TRBJ2-1
CDR3 protein: CASSTKTGRVQFF
CDR3 DNA: TGTGCCAGTAGTACGAAGACAGGGAGGGTGCAGTTCTTC

V gene: TRBV28
D gene: .
clone size: .
J gene: TRBJ2-7
CDR3 protein: CAISSWAGAYEQYF
CDR3 DNA: TGTGCCATCAGTTCCTGGGCAGGTGCCTACGAGCAGTACTTC

V gene: TRBV9
D gene: TRBD2
clone size: .
J gene: TRBJ2-1
CDR3 protein: CASSVDLVAGEKQFF
CDR3 DNA: TGTGCCAGCAGCGTCGATTTGGTAGCGGGAGAGAAGCAGTTCTTC

V gene: TRBV2
D gene: .
clone size: .
J gene: TRBJ2-7
CDR3 protein: CASSDRAEQYF
CDR3 DNA: TGTGCCAGCAGTGACAGGGCCGAGCAGTACTTC

V gene: TRBV9
D gene: TRBD2
clone size: .
J gene: TRBJ2-5
CDR3 protein: CASSDGPSGTETQYF
CDR3 DNA: TGTGCCAGCAGCGACGGCCCTAGCGGGACGGAGACCCAGTACTTC

V gene: TRBV10-3
D gene: .
clone size: few
J gene: TRBJ2-3
CDR3 protein: CAIKGASTDTQYF
CDR3 DNA: TGTGCCATCAAAGGGGCCAGCACAGATACGCAGTATTTT

V gene: TRBV7-9
D gene: .
clone size: few
J gene: TRBJ2-7
CDR3 protein: CASSLTIGTVVVEQYF
CDR3 DNA: TGTGCCAGCAGCTTAACGATTGGAACAGTAGTGGTCGAGCAGTACTTC

V gene: TRBV5-4
D gene: .
clone size: .
J gene: TRBJ2-3
CDR3 protein: CARSLGGMSTDTQYF
CDR3 DNA: TGTGCCAGGAGCTTAGGGGGTATGAGCACAGATACGCAGTATTTT

V gene: TRBV20-1
D gene: TRBD1
clone size: .
J gene: TRBJ2-7
CDR3 protein: CSARDRGTGAREQYF
CDR3 DNA: TGCAGTGCTAGAGATCGTGGGACAGGGGCTCGGGAGCAGTACTTC

V gene: TRBV12-3/TRBV12-4
D gene: .
clone size: few
J gene: TRBJ1-2
CDR3 protein: CASSPRQAYYGYTF
CDR3 DNA: TGTGCCAGCAGTCCGAGACAGGCGTACTATGGCTACACCTTC

V gene: TRBV10-3
D gene: TRBD2
clone size: few
J gene: TRBJ2-7
CDR3 protein: CAISETFTGPGLAGDGYEQYF
CDR3 DNA: TGTGCCATCAGTGAGACCTTCACAGGGCCGGGACTAGCGGGAGATGGGTACGAGCAGTACTTC

V gene: TRBV9
D gene: .
clone size: .
J gene: TRBJ2-1
CDR3 protein: CASSRGSALSSYNEQFF
CDR3 DNA: TGTGCCAGCAGCAGGGGGTCCGCCCTTTCTTCCTACAATGAGCAGTTCTTC

V gene: TRBV7-2
D gene: .
clone size: few
J gene: TRBJ1-1
CDR3 protein: CASSLVVRPEAFF
CDR3 DNA: TGTGCCAGCAGCTTAGTGGTCAGGCCCGAAGCTTTCTTT

V gene: TRBV7-7
D gene: TRBD2
clone size: .
J gene: TRBJ2-1
CDR3 protein: CASSLGPAGLAAHNEQFF
CDR3 DNA: TGTGCTAGCAGCTTAGGGCCCGCCGGACTAGCGGCCCACAATGAGCAGTTCTTC

V gene: TRBV5-1
D gene: .
clone size: .
J gene: TRBJ1-2
CDR3 protein: CASSQGTSAYGYTF
CDR3 DNA: TGCGCCAGCAGCCAGGGGACGTCGGCCTATGGCTACACCTTC

V gene: TRBV5-1
D gene: .
clone size: .
J gene: TRBJ2-3
CDR3 protein: CASSLGRRDLSSTDTQYF
CDR3 DNA: TGCGCCAGCAGCTTGGGCCGCCGGGACCTTTCTAGCACAGATACGCAGTATTTT

V gene: TRBV29-1
D gene: .
clone size: .
J gene: TRBJ2-1
CDR3 protein: CSVEGQTPYNEQFF
CDR3 DNA: TGCAGCGTTGAGGGTCAGACCCCTTACAATGAGCAGTTCTTC

V gene: TRBV7-7
D gene: TRBD2
clone size: few
J gene: TRBJ2-3
CDR3 protein: CASSETAGVGSADTQYF
CDR3 DNA: TGTGCTAGCAGCGAAACCGCGGGAGTGGGGAGCGCAGATACGCAGTATTTT

V gene: TRBV7-9
D gene: .
clone size: many
J gene: TRBJ2-7
CDR3 protein: CASSLEGDRRSYEQYF
CDR3 DNA: TGTGCCAGCAGCTTAGAGGGAGACAGGAGGTCCTACGAGCAGTACTTC

V gene: TRBV5-1
D gene: TRBD1
clone size: few
J gene: TRBJ2-1
CDR3 protein: CASSSGQGAANEQFF
CDR3 DNA: TGCGCCAGCAGCTCCGGACAGGGGGCGGCAAATGAGCAGTTCTTC

V gene: TRBV29-1
D gene: .
clone size: .
J gene: TRBJ2-2
CDR3 protein: CSVRGSGELFF
CDR3 DNA: TGCAGCGTACGGGGGTCCGGGGAGCTGTTTTTT

V gene: TRBV29-1
D gene: .
clone size: .
J gene: TRBJ1-4
CDR3 protein: CSVEDHGVGNEKLFF
CDR3 DNA: TGCAGCGTTGAAGATCATGGGGTGGGAAATGAAAAACTGTTTTTT

V gene: TRBV4-3
D gene: .
clone size: few
J gene: TRBJ2-7
CDR3 protein: CASSRNTGTSYEQYF
CDR3 DNA: TGCGCCAGCAGCCGGAATACAGGGACCTCCTACGAGCAGTACTTC

V gene: TRBV3-1
D gene: .
clone size: once
J gene: TRBJ1-4
CDR3 protein: CASSQEGGGREKLFF
CDR3 DNA: TGTGCCAGCAGCCAAGAGGGCGGGGGCCGTGAAAAACTGTTTTTT

V gene: TRBV2
D gene: .
clone size: .
J gene: TRBJ1-1
CDR3 protein: CASSTGMATEAFF
CDR3 DNA: TGTGCCAGCAGTACAGGGATGGCCACTGAAGCTTTCTTT

V gene: TRBV12-3/TRBV12-4
D gene: .
clone size: .
J gene: TRBJ1-5
CDR3 protein: CASSPEGAWGNQPQHF
CDR3 DNA: TGTGCCAGCAGTCCAGAGGGAGCCTGGGGCAATCAGCCCCAGCATTTT

V gene: TRBV9
D gene: .
clone size: .
J gene: TRBJ2-2
CDR3 protein: CASSPPANTGELFF
CDR3 DNA: TGTGCCAGCAGCCCCCCCGCGAACACCGGGGAGCTGTTTTTT

V gene: TRBV6-2/TRBV6-3
D gene: TRBD1
clone size: .
J gene: TRBJ2-3
CDR3 protein: CASSYGTGTDTQYF
CDR3 DNA: TGTGCCAGCAGCTATGGGACAGGCACAGATACGCAGTATTTT

V gene: TRBV30
D gene: .
clone size: once
J gene: TRBJ2-7
CDR3 protein: CAWSSRERDRRRGFYEQYF
CDR3 DNA: TGTGCCTGGAGTAGTAGAGAGAGAGATAGGAGGAGAGGGTTCTACGAGCAGTACTTC

V gene: TRBV15
D gene: .
clone size: few
J gene: TRBJ2-7
CDR3 protein: CATSRAETLYEQYF
CDR3 DNA: TGTGCCACCAGCAGAGCGGAGACCCTCTACGAGCAGTACTTC

V gene: TRBV29-1
D gene: .
clone size: .
J gene: TRBJ1-1
CDR3 protein: CSVVRAQTGNTEAFF
CDR3 DNA: TGCAGCGTTGTGAGGGCTCAAACAGGGAACACTGAAGCTTTCTTT

V gene: TRBV5-1
D gene: .
clone size: few
J gene: TRBJ2-1
CDR3 protein: CASSLGLAPNNEQFF
CDR3 DNA: TGCGCCAGCAGCTTGGGGTTAGCGCCCAACAATGAGCAGTTCTTC

V gene: TRBV7-8
D gene: TRBD2
clone size: few
J gene: TRBJ2-1
CDR3 protein: CASSSLSGFNEQFF
CDR3 DNA: TGTGCCAGCAGCTCCCTTAGCGGGTTCAATGAGCAGTTCTTC

V gene: TRBV20-1
D gene: TRBD1
clone size: few
J gene: TRBJ2-1
CDR3 protein: CSARIRDRGNNEQFF
CDR3 DNA: TGCAGTGCTAGGATCCGGGACAGGGGGAACAATGAGCAGTTCTTC

V gene: TRBV7-9
D gene: .
clone size: .
J gene: TRBJ1-2
CDR3 protein: CASSPAGDITGCTF
CDR3 DNA: TGTGCCAGCAGCCCCGCAGGGGACATTACAGGCTGCACCTTC

V gene: TRBV5-5
D gene: .
clone size: .
J gene: TRBJ2-7
CDR3 protein: CASSLLGSLSYEQYF
CDR3 DNA: TGTGCCAGCAGCTTGCTCGGGAGCCTCTCCTACGAGCAGTACTTC

V gene: TRBV24-1
D gene: TRBD2
clone size: few
J gene: TRBJ2-3
CDR3 protein: CATSDGWASGVNTDTQYF
CDR3 DNA: TGTGCCACCAGTGATGGCTGGGCTAGCGGAGTTAACACAGATACGCAGTATTTT

V gene: TRBV10-3
D gene: .
clone size: few
J gene: TRBJ2-3
CDR3 protein: CATRADTQYF
CDR3 DNA: TGTGCCACCAGGGCAGATACGCAGTATTTT

V gene: TRBV7-8
D gene: TRBD1
clone size: .
J gene: TRBJ1-3
CDR3 protein: CASSLPGQPSGNTIYF
CDR3 DNA: TGTGCCAGCAGCTTACCGGGACAGCCTTCTGGAAACACCATATATTTT

V gene: TRBV20-1
D gene: .
clone size: .
J gene: TRBJ2-1
CDR3 protein: CSARDSSAGARSYNEQFF
CDR3 DNA: TGCAGTGCTAGAGACTCATCCGCGGGGGCACGCTCCTACAATGAGCAGTTCTTC